Listed here are 3 T cell receptor beta chains from one sample, sequenced in a study of T cell changes during pregnancy in multiple sclerosis. Sequenced by immunoSEQ multiplex PCR; TCRdb stores in-frame clones only, minus some. The sample lists approximately 89,000 clones, about 94% seen once, with 0.7% to 1% in the top ten. This material consisted of peripheral blood, taken in the third trimester of pregnancy. Source of these receptors: a female donor with multiple sclerosis, enrolled in a pregnancy study.

V is TRBV6-5 and J is TRBJ1-2; 9 bases line up with TRBD1. Trimming cost V 4 bases and J 4 bases; bases outside gene matches: 1. The CDR3 length is 13 residues. Germline V gene data show CDR1 as MNHEY and CDR2 as SVGAGI. The CDR3 DNA reads TGTGCCAGCAGTTCGGGACAGGGCTATGGCTACACCTTC. Its translation is CASSSGQGYGYTF.

V gene TRBV5-5 combines with J gene TRBJ2-7; 14 bases match TRBD2. CDR1 is SGHKS and CDR2 is YYEKEE in the germline V gene (reference sequence). This CDR3 spans 18 amino acids. Trimming cost V 4 bases and J 4 bases; bases outside gene matches: 13. The CDR3 region has the DNA TGTGCCAGCAGCAACGAGACCCCGACTAGCGGGAGGGGTTACGAGCAGTACTTC. Its protein product is CASSNETPTSGRGYEQYF.

The CDR3 is CASSTQGMFDGYTF. The CDR3 nucleotides are TGTGCCAGTAGTACTCAGGGAATGTTTGATGGCTACACCTTC. The genes are TRBV19 and TRBJ1-2, with D possibly being TRBD1 (5 bases). The CDR3 consists of 14 residues. V lost 4 bases, J lost 6 bases, and 15 bases lay in between. From germline, CDR1 is LNHDA and CDR2 SQIVND (reference sequence).